Listed here is a single T cell receptor beta chain. Germline trimming cut 1 base from V and 14 bases from J; bases unmatched to any gene: 6. This CDR3 has 12 amino acids. Germline values: CDR1 LNHDA, CDR2 SQIVND (reference sequence). This entry is derived from a study of blood T cell repertoires in COVID-19. On the study more broadly: From T cells, B-cell-depleted T cells, or PBMCs came the material, which was cDNA or gDNA.

Ages ranged from about 18 to 89 years, with residence in approximately 23 US areas. Assignments of participants to cohorts depended upon their own reported clinical history. In the original analysis: How many nucleated cells were present was estimated from reference gene primer amplification. Produced via immunoSEQ multiplex PCR; TCRdb's table is partial and in-frame only. That table gives V, J and clone size, and the DNA gave D and trimming. The repertoire holds about 240,000 clones, more than 75% seen once, with about 3.3% in the top ten. V gene TRBV19 combines with J gene TRBJ1-1; 8 nucleotides agree with TRBD1. The receptor comes from a woman aged 40 to 49 with acute COVID-19. The sample was PBMCs or T cells enriched from blood (not recorded which). The CDR3 loop reads CASSIAGQGPFF. The CDR3 DNA sequence: TGTGCCAGTAGTATAGCCGGACAGGGCCCCTTCTTT.